The 10 T cell receptor beta chains below were found in one sample sequenced in a study of siplizumab effects on memory and regulatory T cells. The table came from immunoSEQ multiplex PCR; TCRdb's copy has only in-frame clones and leaves some out. The sample records tens of thousands of clones, about 98% being singletons. The sequenced sample was naive CD8+ T cells sorted from blood. These receptors were taken from a human donor in good health.

The rearrangement joins TRBV9 to TRBJ2-1; TRBD2 agrees at 10 bases. The V and J ends lost 2 bases and 8 bases, in that order; junction bases with no gene match: 7. The CDR3 is 15 amino acids. CDR1 and CDR2 from the germline V gene are SGDLS and YYNGEE. In DNA, the CDR3 is TGTGCCAGCAGCGTGGAGACTAGCGGGTTTGATGAGCAGTTCTTC. Its translation: CASSVETSGFDEQFF.

V usage is TRBV4-2 and J usage is TRBJ2-7; 10 bases are a match to TRBD2. This CDR3 contains 15 residues. CDR1 LGHNA and CDR2 YNFKEQ come from the germline V gene. With 3 bases clipped from V and 2 bases from J, the junction kept 4 bases outside the gene matches. CDR3 nucleotides: TGTGCCAGCAGCCAGGAAGGACTAGCGGCCTACGAGCAGTACTTC. Encoded protein: CASSQEGLAAYEQYF.

The chain joins TRBV4-3 to TRBJ1-3; no clear D. Trimming pared 3 bases from V and 3 bases from J, leaving 12 bases between. This CDR3 is built from 15 residues. Germline-derived CDR1 and CDR2 are LGHNA and YSLEER. The CDR3, as DNA: TGCGCCAGCAGCCAGGCCTCCGGGGATGGAAACACCATATATTTT. This gives the protein CASSQASGDGNTIYF.

The chain is built from TRBV5-1 and TRBJ1-3; no clear D. Germline values: CDR1 SGHRS, CDR2 YFSETQ. V lost 0 bases and J lost 2, with 6 bases in between. The CDR3 spans 14 residues. The CDR3 nucleotides read TGCGCCAGCAGCTTGGAGGGTCCTGGAAACACCATATATTTT. Protein: CASSLEGPGNTIYF.

The genes are TRBV25-1 and TRBJ2-7; 8 bases line up with TRBD2. Germline assignment: CDR1 MGHDK and CDR2 SYGVNS. J lost 0 bases, V lost 4 bases, and 2 bases had no gene match. The CDR3 is 14 amino acids. CDR3: CASSGGTSSYEQYF. The CDR3 DNA reads TGTGCCAGCAGTGGAGGGACTAGCTCCTACGAGCAGTACTTC.

The chain has TRBV2 and TRBJ1-1; D is possibly TRBD1 (5 bases). Trimming took 8 bases from V and 3 from J, leaving 16 bases between them. This CDR3 is built from 14 residues. Germline lookup yields CDR1 SNHLY and CDR2 FYNNEI. The CDR3 DNA reads as TGTGCCAGCGGAGGACGGGAAGGGGACACTGAAGCTTTCTTT. Amino acids: CASGGREGDTEAFF.

This chain connects TRBV7-9 to TRBJ2-2, with a tentative D call TRBD1 (6 bases). This CDR3 has 17 residues. Germline V gives CDR1 SEHNR, CDR2 FQNEAQ (reference sequence). Trimming pared 4 bases from V and 2 bases from J, leaving 17 bases between. The CDR3 loop is CASSSGLRTANTGELFF. In DNA form, the CDR3 reads TGTGCCAGCAGCTCAGGGTTACGGACAGCTAACACCGGGGAGCTGTTTTTT.

This clone was observed once. The rearrangement joins TRBV7-9 to TRBJ2-7; TRBD2 matches 9 bases. Germline CDR1 is SEHNR and CDR2 is FQNEAQ (reference sequence). V lost 4 bases, J lost 2 bases, and 6 bases stayed unmatched. CDR3 length equals 15 residues. CDR3: CASSSFGLATYEQYF. CDR3 sequence (DNA): TGTGCCAGCAGCTCATTCGGACTAGCGACCTACGAGCAGTACTTC.

The genes are TRBV7-9 and TRBJ2-7, with D perhaps matching TRBD1 (6 bases). Germline CDR1 and CDR2: SEHNR and FQNEAQ (reference sequence). This CDR3 is built from 17 residues. Trimming stripped 5 bases from V and 0 bases from J, with 20 bases between. The CDR3 loop reads CASSRSWGRDTSYEQYF. The CDR3 coding sequence is TGTGCCAGCAGCCGGAGTTGGGGTCGGGACACCTCCTACGAGCAGTACTTC.

The chain recombines TRBV6-5 with TRBJ1-5; D is undetermined. Trimming removed 6 bases from V and 6 bases from J, with 12 bases in between. The CDR3 consists of 13 residues. From germline, CDR1 is MNHEY and CDR2 SVGAGI. The CDR3 is CASSPEGPQPQHF. The CDR3 coding sequence is TGTGCCAGCAGCCCCGAGGGCCCTCAGCCCCAGCATTTT.